Shown below are 7 T cell receptor beta chains from a single sample sequenced in a study of post-analysis software for immune sequencing data. General study points: In patients, TRBV5-6, TRBV5-1 and TRBV20-1 belonged to roughly 5 TRBV segments found more frequently than in controls.

Built from TCR beta cDNA, the libraries had unique molecular identifiers in them. TCRdb used MiXCR to reprocess the PCR reads, holding one entry per CDR3 protein. The data show around 500,000 distinct CDR3 sequences, 34% seen once. These receptors lack a known antigen. Sequenced material: blood. Receptor source: a girl aged 2-17 years with multiple sclerosis.

The genes are TRBV18 and TRBJ2-1; D perhaps matches TRBD1 (5 bases). V shed 4 bases and J shed 8 bases, with 12 bases lying between them. The germline V gene encodes CDR1 KGHSH and CDR2 LQKENI. The CDR3 has 13 amino acids. The CDR3 nucleotides are TGTGCCAGCTCACGGCAGGGTGGGGATGAGCAGTTCTTC. This codes for CASSRQGGDEQFF.

This clonotype appeared a few times. The rearrangement uses TRBV12-3 or TRBV12-4 and TRBJ2-1; D uncertain. The CDR3 extends over 11 amino acids. V lost 2 bases to trimming and J lost 11 bases, with 7 bases between them. The CDR3 loop reads CASSLKAKQFF. Here the CDR3 DNA reads TGTGCCAGCAGTTTAAAAGCAAAGCAGTTCTTC.

The rearrangement uses TRBV5-1 and TRBJ2-5; TRBD2 agrees at 10 bases. Germline V lookup: CDR1 SGHRS, CDR2 YFSETQ. The CDR3 length is 18 residues. Trimming took 0 bases from V and 3 from J; bases not matched to a gene: 11. The CDR3 loop is CASSLGASGGPREETQYF. The DNA of the CDR3 is TGCGCCAGCAGCTTGGGGGCTAGCGGGGGACCCCGTGAAGAGACCCAGTACTTC.

The chain uses TRBV7-2 and TRBJ2-1, with TRBD2 matching 8 bases. Germline assignment: CDR1 SGHTA and CDR2 FQGNSA. This CDR3 is 16 amino acids long. With 3 bases clipped from V and 1 base from J, the junction kept 5 bases outside the gene matches. In DNA, the CDR3 is TGTGCCAGCAGCTTCTTCGGCGGGGGGTCCTACAATGAGCAGTTCTTC. Translated: CASSFFGGGSYNEQFF.

The gene calls are TRBV5-1 and TRBJ2-5; TRBD2 aligns across 9 bases. This CDR3 has 17 amino acids. Germline trimming cut 1 base from V and 2 bases from J; bases unmatched to any gene: 9. CDR1 and CDR2 from the germline V gene are SGHRS and YFSETQ. The CDR3 spells CASSLSSGGPPQETQYF. Here the CDR3 DNA reads TGCGCCAGCAGCTTGTCCAGCGGGGGGCCCCCTCAAGAGACCCAGTACTTC.

CDR3 protein: CASSSGLAGEQFF. The CDR3 DNA reads as TGTGCCAGCAGCTCCGGACTAGCGGGGGAGCAGTTCTTC. This chain joins TRBV11-2 and TRBJ2-1; TRBD2 matches at 12 bases. The CDR3 totals 13 residues. With V trimmed by 4 bases and J by 10 bases, 2 bases remained unmatched. Per the germline V gene, CDR1 is SGHAT and CDR2 is FQNNGV.

The chain recombines TRBV20-1 with TRBJ2-7; D not resolved. The CDR3 runs to 15 residues. V lost 3 bases to trimming and J lost 1 base, with 16 bases between them. CDR1 is DFQATT, CDR2 SNEGSKA, per germline (reference sequence). The CDR3 nucleotides read TGCAGTGCTAGCGCCGAGTTATTCGAGTCCTACGAGCAGTACTTC. The encoded protein is CSASAELFESYEQYF.